Following are 11 T cell receptor beta chains from one sample sequenced in a study of cytomegalovirus exposure and HLA in healthy donors. The PCR used 60 Vbeta and 13 Jbeta primers. Sequenced by immunoSEQ multiplex PCR; TCRdb stores in-frame clones only, minus some. Among about 150,000 clones listed, 75% were seen once. Material: PBMCs. Receptors were obtained from a man aged 18 to 35 in good health and CMV-seropositive.

This chain connects TRBV2 to TRBJ2-2, with D possibly matching TRBD1 (5 bases). V was pared by 5 bases and J by 4 bases, with 8 bases between. The CDR3 sequence is 13 residues long. Germline V gene data show CDR1 as SNHLY and CDR2 as FYNNEI. The CDR3 nucleotides are TGTGCCAGCAGTCAGGGTGTCACCGGGGAGCTGTTTTTT. As protein: CASSQGVTGELFF.

This chain joins TRBV11-1 and TRBJ1-1; D is perhaps TRBD1 (6 bases). Trimming left V 1 base short and J 3 bases short, with 15 bases between. The CDR3 is 16 residues long. Germline V gene sequence: CDR1 SGHAT, CDR2 FQDESV (reference sequence). This chain's CDR3 is CASSLDRGSRDTEAFF. Here the CDR3 DNA reads TGTGCCAGCAGCTTAGATAGGGGGAGTAGGGACACTGAAGCTTTCTTT.

The chain carries TRBV5-1 and TRBJ2-5, with a tentative D call TRBD2 (5 bases). The ends were cut back, 5 bases at V and 5 bases at J, with 28 bases in the middle. Germline V gene lookup returns CDR1 SGHRS and CDR2 YFSETQ. This CDR3 is 18 amino acids long. The CDR3, as DNA: TGCGCCAGCAGACCACCAACGGCGGGCGTAAGTTTATTGGAGACCCAGTACTTC. Translated: CASRPPTAGVSLLETQYF.

This chain uses TRBV7-2 with TRBJ1-1; unclear D gene. CDR1 is SGHTA, CDR2 FQGNSA, per germline. V was clipped by 3 bases and J by 2 bases, with 7 bases between them. CDR3 length: 13 residues. In DNA form, the CDR3 reads TGTGCCAGCAGCTTTACAGCCAACACTGAAGCTTTCTTT. Its protein product is CASSFTANTEAFF. Full variable domain (missing parts from reference TRBV7-2 and TRBJ1-1): GAGVSQSPSNKVTEKGKDVELRCDPISGHTALYWYRQSLGQGLEFLIYFQGNSAPDKSGLPSDRFSAERTGGSVSTLTIQRTQQEDSAVYLCASSFTANTEAFFGQGTRLTVV.

The chain recombines TRBV5-8 with TRBJ2-3, with 10 bases identical to TRBD2. The ends lost 7 bases at V and 4 bases at J; junction bases unmatched: 12. Germline assignment: CDR1 SGHTS and CDR2 YDEGEE. This CDR3 is 16 amino acids long. The CDR3 protein is CASGRYSGGSPDTQYF. The DNA for the CDR3 is TGTGCCAGCGGACGTTATAGCGGGGGGAGCCCAGATACGCAGTATTTT.

Worth noting for this clone: One end of the junction does not line up with germline, which may come from a read error. In nucleotides, the CDR3 is TGTTCCAGCAGCCCCCGGGCGGTGCGGGGGGGCACTGAAGCTTTCTTT. Encoded protein: CSSSPRAVRGGTEAFF. J is TRBJ1-1 and V is TRBV7-9, with D possibly TRBD1 on 5 matching bases. CDR1 and CDR2 from the germline V gene are SEHNR and FQNEAQ (reference sequence). The CDR3 is 16 amino acids.

This chain connects TRBV4-1 to TRBJ1-4; possible D gene TRBD1, 6 bases. From germline, CDR1 is MGHRA and CDR2 YSYEKL. V lost 3 bases, J lost 7 bases, and 9 bases lay in between. The CDR3 sequence is 13 residues long. In DNA form, the CDR3 reads TGCGCCAGCAGCCAGGGGGCGGCTGAAAAACTGTTTTTT. It is translated as CASSQGAAEKLFF.

The V gene is TRBV9, the J gene TRBJ2-5; 9 bases match TRBD1. The germline gives CDR1 SGDLS, CDR2 YYNGEE. V was pared by 0 bases and J by 6 bases, with 9 bases of the junction left unmatched. The CDR3 runs 16 residues. CDR3 protein: CASSVAPGQGKQTQYF. CDR3 DNA: TGTGCCAGCAGCGTAGCTCCGGGACAGGGCAAGCAGACCCAGTACTTC.

The rearrangement joins TRBV11-2 to TRBJ2-3; the match to TRBD1 covers 8 bases. The CDR3 consists of 15 residues. V lost 5 bases and J lost 4; bases outside the gene matches: 8. Germline CDR1 and CDR2: SGHAT and FQNNGV. The CDR3, as DNA: TGTGCCAGCAGCCCCCAGGGGGCCCTCCCAGATACGCAGTATTTT. This encodes CASSPQGALPDTQYF.

This clone came up a few times. The chain employs TRBV11-1 and TRBJ2-3; possible D gene TRBD1, 5 bases. Trimming stripped 0 bases from V and 6 bases from J, with 13 bases between. This CDR3 region has 15 residues. From germline, CDR1 is SGHAT and CDR2 FQDESV (reference sequence). CDR3 in amino acids: CASSLAAGYGDTQYF. CDR3 coding DNA: TGTGCCAGCAGCTTAGCTGCAGGGTATGGGGATACGCAGTATTTT.

The CDR3 region is CASWDRVEKLFF. The CDR3 region has the DNA TGCGCCAGCTGGGACAGGGTGGAAAAACTGTTTTTT. This chain joins TRBV10-2 and TRBJ1-4, with 9 nucleotides matching TRBD1. V gave up 8 bases and J gave up 8 bases; unmatched junction bases: 3. This CDR3 spans 12 amino acids. Germline-derived CDR1 and CDR2 are WSHSY and SAAADI.